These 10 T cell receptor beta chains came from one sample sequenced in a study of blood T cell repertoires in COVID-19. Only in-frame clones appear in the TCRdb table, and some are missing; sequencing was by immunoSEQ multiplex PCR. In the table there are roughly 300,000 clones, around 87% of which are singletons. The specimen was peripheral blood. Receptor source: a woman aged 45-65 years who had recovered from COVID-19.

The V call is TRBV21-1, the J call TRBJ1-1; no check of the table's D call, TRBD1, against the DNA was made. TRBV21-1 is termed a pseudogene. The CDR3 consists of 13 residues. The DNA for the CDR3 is TGTGCCAGTTTCAAACGGGACAGCACTGAAGCTTTCTTT. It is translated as CASFKRDSTEAFF.

CDR3: CASSYSAVGAFF. In nucleotides, the CDR3 is TGTGCCAGCAGTTACTCGGCGGTTGGGGCTTTCTTT. The chain carries TRBV6-6 and TRBJ1-1, with D unclear. V dropped 0 bases and J dropped 11 bases, with 10 bases sitting between them. This CDR3 has 12 residues. From germline, CDR1 is MNHNY and CDR2 SVGAGI (reference sequence).

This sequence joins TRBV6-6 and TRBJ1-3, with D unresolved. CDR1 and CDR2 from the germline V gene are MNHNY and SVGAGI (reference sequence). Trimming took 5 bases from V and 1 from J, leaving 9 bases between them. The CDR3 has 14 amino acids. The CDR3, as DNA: TGTGCCAGCAGTCAAATGAGATCTGGAAACACCATATATTTT. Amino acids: CASSQMRSGNTIYF.

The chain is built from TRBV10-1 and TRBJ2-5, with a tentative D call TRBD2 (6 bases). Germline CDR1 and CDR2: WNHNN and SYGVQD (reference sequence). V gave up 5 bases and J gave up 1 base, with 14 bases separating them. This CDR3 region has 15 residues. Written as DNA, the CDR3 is TGCGCCAGCAGTCAGAGGGCTAGCGCCCAAGAGACCCAGTACTTC. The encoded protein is CASSQRASAQETQYF.

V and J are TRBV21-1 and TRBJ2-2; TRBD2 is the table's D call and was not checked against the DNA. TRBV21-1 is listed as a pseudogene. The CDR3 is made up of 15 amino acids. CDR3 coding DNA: TGTGCCAGCAGCCGGAGGCCGCTACAAACCGGGGAGCTGTTTTTT. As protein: CASSRRPLQTGELFF.

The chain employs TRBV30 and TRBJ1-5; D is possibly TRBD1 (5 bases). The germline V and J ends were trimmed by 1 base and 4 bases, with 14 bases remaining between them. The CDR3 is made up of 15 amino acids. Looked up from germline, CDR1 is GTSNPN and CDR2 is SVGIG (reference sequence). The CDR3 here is CAWSALRQNNQPQHF. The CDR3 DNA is TGTGCCTGGAGTGCCTTGAGACAGAATAATCAGCCCCAGCATTTT.

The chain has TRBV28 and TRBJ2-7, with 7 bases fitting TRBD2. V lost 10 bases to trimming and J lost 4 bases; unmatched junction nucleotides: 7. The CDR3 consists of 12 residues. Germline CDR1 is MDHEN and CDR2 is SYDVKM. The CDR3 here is CATTGLLYEQYF. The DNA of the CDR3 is TGTGCCACCACGGGACTATTGTACGAGCAGTACTTC.

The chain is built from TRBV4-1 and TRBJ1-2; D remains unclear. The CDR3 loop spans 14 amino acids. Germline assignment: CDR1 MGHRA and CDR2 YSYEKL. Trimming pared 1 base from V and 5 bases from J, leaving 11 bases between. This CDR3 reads CASSQVSTSYGYTF. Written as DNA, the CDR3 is TGCGCCAGCAGCCAAGTCAGTACCTCTTATGGCTACACCTTC.

The DNA for the CDR3 is TGTGCCAGCAGCCAGGCTGGACTAGCGGGGGGCCCACAAGAGACCCAGTACTTC. Protein sequence: CASSQAGLAGGPQETQYF. This chain links TRBV11-2 with TRBJ2-5; 14 bases are a match to TRBD2. The length of the CDR3 is 18 residues. V was clipped by 5 bases and J by 2 bases; unmatched bases: 10. Germline V gene lookup returns CDR1 SGHAT and CDR2 FQNNGV. The whole variable domain, filled in from reference TRBV11-2 and TRBJ2-5, reads EAGVAQSPRYKIIEKRQSVAFWCNPISGHATLYWYQQILGQGPKLLIQFQNNGVVDDSQLPKDRFSAERLKGVDSTLKIQPAKLEDSAVYLCASSQAGLAGGPQETQYFGPGTRLLVL.

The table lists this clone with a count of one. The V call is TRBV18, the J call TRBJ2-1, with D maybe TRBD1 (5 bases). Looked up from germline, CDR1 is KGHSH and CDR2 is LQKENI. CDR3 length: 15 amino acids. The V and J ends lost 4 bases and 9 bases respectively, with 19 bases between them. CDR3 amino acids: CASSLRQGDTTEQFF. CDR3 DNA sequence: TGTGCCAGCTCACTCCGACAAGGGGATACTACTGAGCAGTTCTTC.